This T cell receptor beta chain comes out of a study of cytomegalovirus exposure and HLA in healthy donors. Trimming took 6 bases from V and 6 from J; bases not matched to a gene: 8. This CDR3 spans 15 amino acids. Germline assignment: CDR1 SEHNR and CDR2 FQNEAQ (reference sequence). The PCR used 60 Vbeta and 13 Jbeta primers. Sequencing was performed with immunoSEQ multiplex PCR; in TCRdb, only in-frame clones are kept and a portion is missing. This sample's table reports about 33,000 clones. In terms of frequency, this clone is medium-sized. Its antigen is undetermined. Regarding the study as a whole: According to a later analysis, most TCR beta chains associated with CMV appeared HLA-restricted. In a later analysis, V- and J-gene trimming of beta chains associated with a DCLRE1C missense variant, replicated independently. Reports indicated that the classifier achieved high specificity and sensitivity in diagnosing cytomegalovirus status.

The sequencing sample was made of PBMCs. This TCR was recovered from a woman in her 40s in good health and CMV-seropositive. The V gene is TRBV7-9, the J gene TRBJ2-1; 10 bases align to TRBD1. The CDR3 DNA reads TGTGCCAGCAGTCCACGGGACAGGGGACTCAATGAGCAGTTCTTC. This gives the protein CASSPRDRGLNEQFF.